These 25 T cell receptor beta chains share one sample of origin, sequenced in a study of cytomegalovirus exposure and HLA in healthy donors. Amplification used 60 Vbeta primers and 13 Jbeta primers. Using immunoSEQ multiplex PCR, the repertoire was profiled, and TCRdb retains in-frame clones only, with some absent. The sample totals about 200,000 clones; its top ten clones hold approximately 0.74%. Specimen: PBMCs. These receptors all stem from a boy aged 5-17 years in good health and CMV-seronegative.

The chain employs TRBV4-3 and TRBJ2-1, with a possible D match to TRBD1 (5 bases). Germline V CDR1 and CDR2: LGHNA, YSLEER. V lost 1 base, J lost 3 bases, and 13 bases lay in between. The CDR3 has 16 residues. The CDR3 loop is CASSQGIQGSYNEQFF. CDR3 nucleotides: TGCGCCAGCAGCCAAGGAATCCAGGGAAGCTACAATGAGCAGTTCTTC.

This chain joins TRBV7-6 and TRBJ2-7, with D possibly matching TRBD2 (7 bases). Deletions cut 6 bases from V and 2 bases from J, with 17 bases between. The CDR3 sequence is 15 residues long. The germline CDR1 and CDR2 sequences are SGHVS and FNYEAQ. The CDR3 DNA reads TGTGCCAGCAGTGAACTTGAGGGGGGGGCCTACGAGCAGTACTTC. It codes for CASSELEGGAYEQYF.

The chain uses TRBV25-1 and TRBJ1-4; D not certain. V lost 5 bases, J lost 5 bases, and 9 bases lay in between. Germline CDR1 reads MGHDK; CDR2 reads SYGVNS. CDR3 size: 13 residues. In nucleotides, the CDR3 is TGTGCCAGCAGTCTGGTCGGGAATGAAAAACTGTTTTTT. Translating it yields CASSLVGNEKLFF. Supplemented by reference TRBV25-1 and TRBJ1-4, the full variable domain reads EADIYQTPRYLVIGTGKKITLECSQTMGHDKMYWYQQDPGMELHLIHYSYGVNSTEKGDLSSESTVSRIRTEHFPLTLESARPSHTSQYLCASSLVGNEKLFFGSGTQLSVL.

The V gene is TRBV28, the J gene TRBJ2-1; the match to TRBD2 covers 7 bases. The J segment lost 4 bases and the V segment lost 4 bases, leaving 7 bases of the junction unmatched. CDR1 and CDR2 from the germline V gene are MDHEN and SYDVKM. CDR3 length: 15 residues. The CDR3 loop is CASSSPGLQYNEQFF. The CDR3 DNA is TGTGCCAGCAGTTCCCCGGGACTACAGTACAATGAGCAGTTCTTC.

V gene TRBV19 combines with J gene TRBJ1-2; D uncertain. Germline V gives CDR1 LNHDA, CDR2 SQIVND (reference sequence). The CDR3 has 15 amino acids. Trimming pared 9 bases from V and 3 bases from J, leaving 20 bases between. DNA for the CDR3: TGTGCCAGCGGCCTTATCTCTCCCCAGGACTATGGCTACACCTTC. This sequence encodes CASGLISPQDYGYTF.

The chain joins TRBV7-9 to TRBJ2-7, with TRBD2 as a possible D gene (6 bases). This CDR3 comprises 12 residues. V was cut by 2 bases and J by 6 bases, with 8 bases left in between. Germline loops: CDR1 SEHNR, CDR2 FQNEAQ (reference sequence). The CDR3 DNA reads TGTGCCAGCAGCTTACTCGGGAGCGAGCAGTACTTC. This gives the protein CASSLLGSEQYF.

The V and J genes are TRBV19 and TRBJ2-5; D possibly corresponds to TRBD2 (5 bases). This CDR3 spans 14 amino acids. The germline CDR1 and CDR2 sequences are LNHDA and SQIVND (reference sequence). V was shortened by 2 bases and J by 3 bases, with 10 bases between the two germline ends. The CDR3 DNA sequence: TGTGCCAGTAGTATAACACACGGGGAAGAGACCCAGTACTTC. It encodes CASSITHGEETQYF.

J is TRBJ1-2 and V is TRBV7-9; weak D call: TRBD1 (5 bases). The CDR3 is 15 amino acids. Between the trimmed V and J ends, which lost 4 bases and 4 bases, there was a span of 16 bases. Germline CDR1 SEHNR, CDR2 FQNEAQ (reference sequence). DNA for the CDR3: TGTGCCAGCAGCTCAAAACAGGAATCCTTCTATGGCTACACCTTC. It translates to CASSSKQESFYGYTF.

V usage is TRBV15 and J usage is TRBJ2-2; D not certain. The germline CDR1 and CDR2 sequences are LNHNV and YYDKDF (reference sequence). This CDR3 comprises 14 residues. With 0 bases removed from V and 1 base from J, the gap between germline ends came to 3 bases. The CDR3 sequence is CATSRDQNTGELFF. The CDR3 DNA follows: TGTGCCACCAGCAGAGATCAGAACACCGGGGAGCTGTTTTTT.

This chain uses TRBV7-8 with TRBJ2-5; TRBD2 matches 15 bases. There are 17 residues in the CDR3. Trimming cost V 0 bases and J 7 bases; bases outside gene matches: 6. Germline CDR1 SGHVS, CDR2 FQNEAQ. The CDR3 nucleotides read TGTGCCAGCAGCTTAGCTCGGACTAGCGGGGGGGGTAGGACCCAGTACTTC. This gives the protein CASSLARTSGGGRTQYF.

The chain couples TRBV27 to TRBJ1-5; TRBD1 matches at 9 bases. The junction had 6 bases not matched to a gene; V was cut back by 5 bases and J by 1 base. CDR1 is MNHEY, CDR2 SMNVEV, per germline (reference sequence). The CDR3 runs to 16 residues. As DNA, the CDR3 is TGTGCCAGCAGTCCGGCGACAGGGGGAAGCAATCAGCCCCAGCATTTT. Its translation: CASSPATGGSNQPQHF.

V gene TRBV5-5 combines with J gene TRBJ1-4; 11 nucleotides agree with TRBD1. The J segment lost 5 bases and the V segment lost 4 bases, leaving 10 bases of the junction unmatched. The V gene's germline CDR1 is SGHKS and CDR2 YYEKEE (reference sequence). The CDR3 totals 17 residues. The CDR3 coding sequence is TGTGCCAGCAGCCACGCCCGGGACAGGGGGATGAATGAAAAACTGTTTTTT. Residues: CASSHARDRGMNEKLFF.

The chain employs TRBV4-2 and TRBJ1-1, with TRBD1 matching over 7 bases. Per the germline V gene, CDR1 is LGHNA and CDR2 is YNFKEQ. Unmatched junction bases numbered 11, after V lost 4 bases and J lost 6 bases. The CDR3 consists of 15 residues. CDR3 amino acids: CASSPFGQVGPEAFF. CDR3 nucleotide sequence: TGTGCCAGCAGCCCGTTCGGACAGGTAGGCCCTGAAGCTTTCTTT.

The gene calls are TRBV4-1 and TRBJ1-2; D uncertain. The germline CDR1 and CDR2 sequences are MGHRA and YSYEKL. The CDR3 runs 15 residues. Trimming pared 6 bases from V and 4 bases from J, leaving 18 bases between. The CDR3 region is CASRLNPIRSYGYTF. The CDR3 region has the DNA TGCGCCAGCAGGCTAAATCCGATCAGGTCCTATGGCTACACCTTC.

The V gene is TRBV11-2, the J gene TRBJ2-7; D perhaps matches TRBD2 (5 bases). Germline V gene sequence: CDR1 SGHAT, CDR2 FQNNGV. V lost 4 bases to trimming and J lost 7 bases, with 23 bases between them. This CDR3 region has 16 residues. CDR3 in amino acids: CASSSSLGVGVVEQYF. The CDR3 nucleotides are TGTGCCAGCAGCTCGAGCCTGGGTGTCGGGGTCGTTGAGCAGTACTTC. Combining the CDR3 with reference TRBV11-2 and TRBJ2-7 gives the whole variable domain EAGVAQSPRYKIIEKRQSVAFWCNPISGHATLYWYQQILGQGPKLLIQFQNNGVVDDSQLPKDRFSAERLKGVDSTLKIQPAKLEDSAVYLCASSSSLGVGVVEQYFGPGTRLTVT.

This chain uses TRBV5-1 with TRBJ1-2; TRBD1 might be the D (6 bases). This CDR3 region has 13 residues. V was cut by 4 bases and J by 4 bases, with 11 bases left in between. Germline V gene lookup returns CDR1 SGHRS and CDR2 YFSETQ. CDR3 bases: TGCGCCAGCAGCGGAGGGGGGGGCTATGGCTACACCTTC. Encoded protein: CASSGGGGYGYTF. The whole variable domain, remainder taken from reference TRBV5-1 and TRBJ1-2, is KAGVTQTPRYLIKTRGQQVTLSCSPISGHRSVSWYQQTPGQGLQFLFEYFSETQRNKGNFPGRFSGRQFSNSRSEMNVSTLELGDSALYLCASSGGGGYGYTFGSGTRLTVV.

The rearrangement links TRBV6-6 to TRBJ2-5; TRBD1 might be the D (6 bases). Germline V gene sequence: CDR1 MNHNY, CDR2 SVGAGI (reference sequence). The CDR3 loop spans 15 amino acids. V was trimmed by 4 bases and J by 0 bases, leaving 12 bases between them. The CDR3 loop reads CASSLGGQYQETQYF. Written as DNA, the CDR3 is TGTGCCAGCAGTTTGGGCGGACAGTACCAAGAGACCCAGTACTTC.

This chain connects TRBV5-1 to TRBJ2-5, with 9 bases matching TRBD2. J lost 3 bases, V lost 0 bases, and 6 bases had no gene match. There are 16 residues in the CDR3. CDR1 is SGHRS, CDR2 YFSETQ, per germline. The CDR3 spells CASSLAAVAGEETQYF. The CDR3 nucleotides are TGCGCCAGCAGCTTGGCCGCGGTAGCGGGGGAAGAGACCCAGTACTTC.

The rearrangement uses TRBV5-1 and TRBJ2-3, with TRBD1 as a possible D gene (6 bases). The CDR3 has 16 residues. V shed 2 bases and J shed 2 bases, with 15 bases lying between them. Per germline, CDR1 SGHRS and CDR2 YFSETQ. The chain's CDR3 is CASSLSDRPSTDTQYF. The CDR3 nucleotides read TGCGCCAGCAGCTTATCCGACAGGCCCTCCACAGATACGCAGTATTTT. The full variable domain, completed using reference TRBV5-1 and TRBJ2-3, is KAGVTQTPRYLIKTRGQQVTLSCSPISGHRSVSWYQQTPGQGLQFLFEYFSETQRNKGNFPGRFSGRQFSNSRSEMNVSTLELGDSALYLCASSLSDRPSTDTQYFGPGTRLTVL.

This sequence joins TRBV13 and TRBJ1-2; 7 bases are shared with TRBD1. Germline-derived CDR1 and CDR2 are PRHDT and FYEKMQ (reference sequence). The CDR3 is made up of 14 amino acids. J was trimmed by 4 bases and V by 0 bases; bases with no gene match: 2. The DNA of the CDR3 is TGTGCCAGCAGCTTAGGAGGGACAGCCTATGGCTACACCTTC. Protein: CASSLGGTAYGYTF.

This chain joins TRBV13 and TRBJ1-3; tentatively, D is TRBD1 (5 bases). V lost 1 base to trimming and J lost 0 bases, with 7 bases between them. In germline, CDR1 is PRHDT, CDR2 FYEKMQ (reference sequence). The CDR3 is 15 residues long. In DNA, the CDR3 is TGTGCCAGCAGCTTAGACAGGCTCTCTGGAAACACCATATATTTT. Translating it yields CASSLDRLSGNTIYF. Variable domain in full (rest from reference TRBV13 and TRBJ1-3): AAGVIQSPRHLIKEKRETATLKCYPIPRHDTVYWYQQGPGQDPQFLISFYEKMQSDKGSIPDRFSAQQFSDYHSELNMSSLELGDSALYFCASSLDRLSGNTIYFGEGSWLTVV.

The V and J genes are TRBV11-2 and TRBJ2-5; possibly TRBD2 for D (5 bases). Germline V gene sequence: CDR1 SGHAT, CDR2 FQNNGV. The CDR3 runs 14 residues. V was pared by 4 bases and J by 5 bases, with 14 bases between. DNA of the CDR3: TGTGCCAGCAGCTCCTCCCCGGGGTGGGAGACCCAGTACTTC. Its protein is CASSSSPGWETQYF.

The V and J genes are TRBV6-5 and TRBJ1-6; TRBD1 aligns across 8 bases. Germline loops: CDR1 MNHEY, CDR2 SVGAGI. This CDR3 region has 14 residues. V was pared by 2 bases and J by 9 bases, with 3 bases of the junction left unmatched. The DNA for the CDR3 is TGTGCCAGCAGTTACCGACAGGGGTCTTCACCCCTCCACTTT. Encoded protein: CASSYRQGSSPLHF.

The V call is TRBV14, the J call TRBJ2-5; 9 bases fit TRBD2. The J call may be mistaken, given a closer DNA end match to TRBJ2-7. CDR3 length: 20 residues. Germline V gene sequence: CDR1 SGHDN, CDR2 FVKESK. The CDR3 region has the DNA TGTGCCAGCAGCCAAGATGCTCGGACGGCTTGGGCGGGGGGGGTCCACGAGCAGTACTTC. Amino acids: CASSQDARTAWAGGVHEQYF.

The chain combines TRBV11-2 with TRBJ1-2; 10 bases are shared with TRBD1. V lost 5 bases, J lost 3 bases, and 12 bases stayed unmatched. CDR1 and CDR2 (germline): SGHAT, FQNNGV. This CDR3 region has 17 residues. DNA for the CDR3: TGTGCCAGCAGCCCCGGCCGGGACAGGGGATCTCACTATGGCTACACCTTC. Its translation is CASSPGRDRGSHYGYTF.